This T cell receptor beta chain was obtained from a study of blood T cell repertoires in COVID-19. The wider study: COVID-19 samples collected from the United States, Italy and Spain covered acute and convalescent phases.

Original methodology: For nucleated cells, counts were estimated from reference gene primer amplification. Data came from immunoSEQ multiplex PCR; TCRdb stores just in-frame clones and leaves some out. V, J and clone size are taken as reported in that table, and D and trimming were inferred from the DNA itself. The data contain around 220,000 clones, around four fifths of them singletons. The CDR3 covers 15 residues. Germline V gives CDR1 MNHNY, CDR2 SVGAGI (reference sequence). Trimming at V came to 3 bases and at J to 4 bases, leaving 5 bases not matched to a gene. This sequence joins TRBV6-6 and TRBJ1-5; 8 positions match TRBD1. The source material was peripheral blood. The TCR was taken from an elderly woman with COVID-19, enrolled during active disease. The CDR3 nucleotides are TGTGCCAGCAGTTATGGACAGGGTGGGAATCAGCCCCAGCATTTT. Amino acid sequence: CASSYGQGGNQPQHF.